Listed below are T cell receptor beta chains from one sample, sequenced in a study of OX40 agonist ivuxolimab in advanced cancers. Sequencing used immunoSEQ multiplex PCR; TCRdb keeps in-frame clones, though not all of them. The data show some 82,000 clones, roughly nine tenths seen once. The input for sequencing was CD4+ or CD8+ T cells sorted from blood, taken in a trial of the OX40 agonist ivuxolimab. These receptors were obtained from an adult with an advanced solid tumor such as melanoma, head and neck, liver or kidney cancer. CDR3s include the opening cysteine and the closing phenylalanine or tryptophan. Each record gives: V gene, J gene, D gene, clone size, CDR3 protein, CDR3 DNA. A D gene is named only where the DNA matches it firmly. Clone size is stated in some rows and not others, as once, few, many or a class when expanded.

>TRBV5-4|TRBJ1-1|.|once
CASSLALNTEAFF
TGTGCCAGCAGCTTGGCGCTGAACACTGAAGCTTTCTTT
>TRBV11-2|TRBJ1-1|.|.
CASSFGRAMEKAFF
TGTGCCAGCAGCTTCGGGCGGGCGATGGAAAAAGCTTTCTTT
>TRBV10-3|TRBJ2-2|.|few
CAISEGTTGELFF
TGTGCCATCAGTGAGGGGACCACCGGGGAGCTGTTTTTT
>TRBV13|TRBJ2-7|TRBD2|.
CASSSGTNSYEQYF
TGTGCCAGCAGCTCGGGGACTAACTCCTACGAGCAGTACTTC
>TRBV21-1|TRBJ2-7|.|few
CASSTISYEQYF
TGTGCCAGCAGCACCATTAGCTACGAGCAGTACTTC
>TRBV7-2|TRBJ2-7|.|.
CASSLNSLRDEQYF
TGTGCCAGCAGCTTAAATTCGCTTCGCGACGAGCAGTACTTC
>TRBV30|TRBJ2-3|TRBD2|.
CAWTSWGLAGGRNTQYF
TGTGCCTGGACCTCATGGGGACTAGCGGGAGGGCGGAATACGCAGTATTTT
>TRBV30|TRBJ2-5|TRBD1|.
CASQGVSRGETQYF
TGTGCCTCCCAGGGGGTGAGTAGAGGAGAGACCCAGTACTTC
>TRBV5-1|TRBJ1-6|TRBD1|once
CASSLSGQGHSPLHF
TGCGCCAGCAGCTTATCGGGACAGGGTCATTCACCCCTCCACTTT
>TRBV19|TRBJ2-3|TRBD2|.
CASSRRLAGPPTDTQYF
TGTGCCAGTAGTAGACGACTAGCGGGACCACCCACAGATACGCAGTATTTT
>TRBV28|TRBJ1-2|TRBD1|.
CASSVGQGWTIAYYGYTF
TGTGCCAGCAGTGTAGGACAGGGGTGGACCATCGCCTACTATGGCTACACCTTC
>TRBV19|TRBJ1-5|.|.
CASSWAQGQRNQPQHF
TGTGCCAGTAGTTGGGCGCAGGGGCAGCGCAATCAGCCCCAGCATTTT
>TRBV5-1|TRBJ2-5|TRBD2|.
CASSLFASGSETQYF
TGCGCCAGCAGCTTATTTGCTAGCGGATCAGAGACCCAGTACTTC
>TRBV28|TRBJ2-1|TRBD2|once
CASSSVGTSGSYNEQFF
TGTGCCAGCAGTTCAGTTGGGACTAGCGGTTCCTACAATGAGCAGTTCTTC
>TRBV18|TRBJ2-7|.|.
CASSPLGTYEQYF
TGTGCCAGCTCACCATTGGGGACCTACGAGCAGTACTTC
>TRBV11-2|TRBJ1-4|TRBD1|.
CASSFGQGNEKLFF
TGTGCCAGCAGCTTCGGACAGGGTAATGAAAAACTGTTTTTT
>TRBV6-4|TRBJ1-1|.|.
CASSEQASMNTEAFF
TGTGCCAGCAGCGAACAGGCATCCATGAACACTGAAGCTTTCTTT
>TRBV27|TRBJ2-3|TRBD2|once
CASRRSGSTQYF
TGTGCCAGCAGAAGGAGCGGGAGCACGCAGTATTTT
>TRBV2|TRBJ2-7|TRBD2|few
CATRAAGVWVEQYF
TGTGCCACCCGAGCAGCGGGAGTATGGGTCGAGCAGTACTTC
>TRBV9|TRBJ2-2|.|.
CASSVTSVGELFF
TGTGCCAGCAGCGTGACTAGTGTCGGGGAGCTGTTTTTT
>TRBV5-5|TRBJ2-7|TRBD2|once
CASSFGAQAGVYEQYF
TGTGCCAGCAGCTTCGGGGCTCAAGCGGGAGTCTACGAGCAGTACTTC
>TRBV7-6|TRBJ2-7|.|.
CASSLGRGVTYEQYF
TGTGCCAGCAGCTTAGGAAGGGGGGTAACCTACGAGCAGTACTTC
>TRBV6-5|TRBJ1-4|.|.
CASSSVGGEKLFF
TGTGCCAGCAGCTCCGTGGGGGGGGAAAAACTGTTTTTT
>TRBV28|TRBJ2-2|.|.
CASSFSYGGLNNTGELFF
TGTGCCAGCAGTTTCTCTTATGGGGGGCTCAATAACACCGGGGAGCTGTTTTTT